Following are 5 T cell receptor beta chains from one sample sequenced in a study of Ad26.COV2.S vaccination and SARS-CoV-2 variants. As for treatment: around 19 received Ad26.COV2.S at low or high dose, single or two shots; several received placebo; per-sample allocation not given. Sample collection was performed on day 63 after the first vaccine or placebo injection. Only in-frame clones appear in the TCRdb table, and some are missing; sequencing was by immunoSEQ multiplex PCR. The table has about 680,000 clones, roughly nine tenths seen once; the top ten hold 1.5%. Sequenced here: peripheral blood, sampled in a trial of Ad26.COV2.S vaccine versus placebo. These receptors came from a person between 18 and 59 years old who received the Ad26.COV2.S COVID-19 vaccine or a placebo.

The gene calls are TRBV12-5 and TRBJ2-2; D could derive from TRBD1 or TRBD2 (5 bases each). Germline CDR1 and CDR2: LGHNT and FRNRAP. This CDR3 spans 17 amino acids. Between the trimmed V and J ends, which lost 2 bases and 0 bases, there was a span of 13 bases. CDR3 amino acids: CASGLSTGTSNTGELFF. CDR3 nucleotides: TGTGCTAGTGGTTTGTCCACCGGGACCTCGAACACCGGGGAGCTGTTTTTT.

V usage is TRBV19 and J usage is TRBJ1-2; 11 bases are a match to TRBD1. The germline V gene has CDR1 LNHDA and CDR2 SQIVND (reference sequence). Trimming cost V 8 bases and J 4 bases; bases outside gene matches: 9. The CDR3 spans 15 residues. CDR3 region: CASSGTGGGIYGYTF. CDR3 nucleotide sequence: TGTGCCAGTTCTGGGACAGGGGGAGGAATCTATGGCTACACCTTC. Full variable domain (outside the CDR3, taken from reference TRBV19 and TRBJ1-2): DGGITQSPKYLFRKEGQNVTLSCEQNLNHDAMYWYRQDPGQGLRLIYYSQIVNDFQKGDIAEGYSVSREKKESFPLTVTSAQKNPTAFYLCASSGTGGGIYGYTFGSGTRLTVV.

The V gene is TRBV30, the J gene TRBJ2-5; 9 bases fit TRBD2. The junction had 11 bases not matched to a gene; V was cut back by 3 bases and J by 6 bases. In germline, CDR1 is GTSNPN, CDR2 SVGIG (reference sequence). This CDR3 is 15 amino acids long. CDR3 region: CAWSQAGTSRQTQYF. The CDR3 nucleotides read TGTGCCTGGAGCCAAGCCGGGACTAGCAGGCAGACCCAGTACTTC.

The rearrangement uses TRBV19 and TRBJ2-4; 8 positions agree with TRBD1. Per the germline V gene, CDR1 is LNHDA and CDR2 is SQIVND (reference sequence). The junction had 5 bases not matched to a gene; V was cut back by 6 bases and J by 1 base. The CDR3 runs to 15 residues. CDR3: CASRLDRAAKNIQYF. In DNA, the CDR3 is TGTGCCAGTAGACTGGACAGGGCGGCCAAAAACATTCAGTACTTC.

This chain uses TRBV6-5 with TRBJ1-6; a possible D gene is TRBD1 (6 bases). CDR1 is MNHEY, CDR2 SVGAGI, per germline. There are 13 residues in the CDR3. The V end was cut by 8 bases, the J end by 10 bases, with 15 bases between. CDR3 coding DNA: TGTGCCAGCCGCAGGGGAACAGGATCACCCCTCCACTTT. Amino acids: CASRRGTGSPLHF.